This entry concerns a single TCR beta chain. Only in-frame clones appear in the TCRdb table, and some are missing; sequencing was by immunoSEQ multiplex PCR. The sample gives around 2.1 million clones, roughly 91% of which show up once; roughly 1.8% is in the top ten. J was trimmed by 8 bases and V by 6 bases; bases with no gene match: 13. CDR1 and CDR2 from the germline V gene are ENHRY and SYGVKD. The CDR3 sequence is 15 residues long. This record comes from a study of shared clonotypes between healthy human individuals. On the study more broadly: The study drew on two women and a few men aged 18 to 49 as donors.

Naive CD8 cells, CD45RO-negative and positively selected for CCR7, excluded terminally differentiated effector memory CD45RA+ cells. Sequenced input: naive CD8+ T cells from PBMCs. The chain has TRBV10-3 and TRBJ2-1; 7 nucleotides align to TRBD1. This receptor was identified in a man aged 18 to 35 in good health. Some clones in this sample may be carry-over from other donors' samples. CDR3 sequence: CAIRPPGQSAHEQFF. The CDR3 bases are TGTGCCATCAGGCCCCCGGGACAGTCTGCCCATGAGCAGTTCTTC.